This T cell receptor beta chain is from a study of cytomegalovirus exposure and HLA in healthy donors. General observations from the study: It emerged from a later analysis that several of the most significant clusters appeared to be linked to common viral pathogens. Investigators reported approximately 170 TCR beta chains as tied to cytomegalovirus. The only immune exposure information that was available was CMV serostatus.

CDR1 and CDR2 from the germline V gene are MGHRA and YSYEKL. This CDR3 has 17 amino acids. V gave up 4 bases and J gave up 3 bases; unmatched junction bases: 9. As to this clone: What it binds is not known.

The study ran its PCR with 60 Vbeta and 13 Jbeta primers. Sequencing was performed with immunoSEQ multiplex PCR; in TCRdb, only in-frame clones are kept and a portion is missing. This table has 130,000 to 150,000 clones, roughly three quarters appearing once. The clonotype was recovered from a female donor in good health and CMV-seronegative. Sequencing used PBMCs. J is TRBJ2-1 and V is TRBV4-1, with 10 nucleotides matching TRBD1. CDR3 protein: CASSLIPGQGFYNEQFF. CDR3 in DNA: TGCGCCAGCAGCCTCATTCCGGGACAGGGGTTCTACAATGAGCAGTTCTTC.